Listed here are 2 T cell receptor beta chains from one sample, sequenced in a study of T cell responses to AZD1222 COVID-19 vaccine. Sequencing used immunoSEQ multiplex PCR; TCRdb keeps in-frame clones, though not all of them. The data contain 150,000 to 200,000 clones, approximately 91% of them singletons. The sequencing used peripheral blood, collected on day 0 of AZD1222 vaccination. The receptor set was obtained from an adult in good health.

The rearrangement links TRBV28 to TRBJ1-2; D perhaps matches TRBD1 (5 bases). The CDR3 totals 15 residues. Deletions cut 2 bases from V and 2 bases from J, with 12 bases between. Germline V gene lookup returns CDR1 MDHEN and CDR2 SYDVKM. The CDR3 sequence is CASSLTGTDNYGYTF. In DNA form, the CDR3 reads TGTGCCAGCAGTTTAACCGGGACCGACAACTATGGCTACACCTTC.

The CDR3 coding sequence is TGTGCCAGCAGTTACTCCGGGGGCAGTCTTAATGAAAAACTGTTTTTT. Its translation is CASSYSGGSLNEKLFF. This sequence joins TRBV6-5 and TRBJ1-4; D possibly corresponds to TRBD1 (6 bases). Germline V gives CDR1 MNHEY, CDR2 SVGAGI. The CDR3 is made up of 16 amino acids. Trimming shortened V by 0 bases and J by 4 bases, and 12 bases separated the two germline ends.